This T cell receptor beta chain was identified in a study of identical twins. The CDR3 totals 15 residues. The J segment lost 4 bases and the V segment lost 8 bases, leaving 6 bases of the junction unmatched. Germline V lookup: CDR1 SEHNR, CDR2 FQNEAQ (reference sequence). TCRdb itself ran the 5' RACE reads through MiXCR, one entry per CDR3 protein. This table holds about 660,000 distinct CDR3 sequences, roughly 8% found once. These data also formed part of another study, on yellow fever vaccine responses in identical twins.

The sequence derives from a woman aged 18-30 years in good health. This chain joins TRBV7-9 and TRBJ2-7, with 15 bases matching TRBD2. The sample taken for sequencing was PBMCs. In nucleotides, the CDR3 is TGTGCCAGCGGCGGAGGGACTAGCGGGAGGTACGAGCAGTACTTC. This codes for CASGGGTSGRYEQYF.